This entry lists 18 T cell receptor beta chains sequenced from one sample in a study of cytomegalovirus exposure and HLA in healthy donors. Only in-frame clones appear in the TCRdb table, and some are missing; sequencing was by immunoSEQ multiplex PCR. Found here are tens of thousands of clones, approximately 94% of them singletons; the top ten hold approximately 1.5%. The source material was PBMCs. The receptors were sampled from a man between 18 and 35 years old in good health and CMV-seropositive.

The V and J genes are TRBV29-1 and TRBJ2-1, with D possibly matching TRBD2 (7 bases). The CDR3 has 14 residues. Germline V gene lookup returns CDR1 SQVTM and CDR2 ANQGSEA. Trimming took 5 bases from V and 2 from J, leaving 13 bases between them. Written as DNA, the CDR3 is TGCAGCGTTCTAGGGGGGGCTACCTACAATGAGCAGTTCTTC. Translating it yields CSVLGGATYNEQFF.

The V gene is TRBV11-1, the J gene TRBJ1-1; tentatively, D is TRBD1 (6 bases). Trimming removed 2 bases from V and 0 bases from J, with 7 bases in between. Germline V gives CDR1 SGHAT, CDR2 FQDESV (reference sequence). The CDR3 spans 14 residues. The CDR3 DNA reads TGTGCCAGCAGCTTACAGGGGATGAACACTGAAGCTTTCTTT. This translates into CASSLQGMNTEAFF.

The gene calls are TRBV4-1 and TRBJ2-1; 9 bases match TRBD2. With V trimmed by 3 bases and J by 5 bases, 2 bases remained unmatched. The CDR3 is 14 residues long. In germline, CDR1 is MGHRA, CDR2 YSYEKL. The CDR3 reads CASSHQRGDNEQFF. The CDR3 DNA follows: TGCGCCAGCAGCCACCAGCGGGGGGACAATGAGCAGTTCTTC.

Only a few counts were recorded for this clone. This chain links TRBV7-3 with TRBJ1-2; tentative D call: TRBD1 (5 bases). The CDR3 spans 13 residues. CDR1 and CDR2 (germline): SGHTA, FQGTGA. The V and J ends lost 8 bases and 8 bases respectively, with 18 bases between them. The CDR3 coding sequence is TGTGCCAGCCGGAGTGGCGGGGCCCGGGGCTACACCTTC. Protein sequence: CASRSGGARGYTF.

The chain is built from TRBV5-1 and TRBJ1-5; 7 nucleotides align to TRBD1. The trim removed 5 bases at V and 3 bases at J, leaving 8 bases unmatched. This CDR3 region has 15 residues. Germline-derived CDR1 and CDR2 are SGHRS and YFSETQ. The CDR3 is CASSPRDSYNQPQHF. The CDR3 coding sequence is TGCGCCAGCAGTCCCCGGGACAGCTACAATCAGCCCCAGCATTTT.

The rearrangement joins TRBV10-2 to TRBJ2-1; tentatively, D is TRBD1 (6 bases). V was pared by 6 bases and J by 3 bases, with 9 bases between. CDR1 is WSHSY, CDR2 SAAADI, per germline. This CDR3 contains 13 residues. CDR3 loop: CASSADSYNEQFF. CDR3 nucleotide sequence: TGCGCCAGCAGCGCGGACAGCTACAATGAGCAGTTCTTC.

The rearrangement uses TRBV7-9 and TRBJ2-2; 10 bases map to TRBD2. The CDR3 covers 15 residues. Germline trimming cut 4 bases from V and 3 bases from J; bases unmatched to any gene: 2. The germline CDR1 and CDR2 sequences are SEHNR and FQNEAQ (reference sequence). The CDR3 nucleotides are TGTGCCAGCAGCTCGAGCGGGAGGGACACCGGGGAGCTGTTTTTT. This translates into CASSSSGRDTGELFF.

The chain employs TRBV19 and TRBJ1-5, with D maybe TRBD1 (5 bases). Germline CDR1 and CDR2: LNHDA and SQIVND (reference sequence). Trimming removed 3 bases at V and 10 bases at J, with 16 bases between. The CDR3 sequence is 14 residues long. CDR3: CASSIPGVGKPQHF. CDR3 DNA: TGTGCCAGTAGTATTCCGGGGGTGGGAAAACCCCAGCATTTT. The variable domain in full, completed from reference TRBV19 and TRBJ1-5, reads DGGITQSPKYLFRKEGQNVTLSCEQNLNHDAMYWYRQDPGQGLRLIYYSQIVNDFQKGDIAEGYSVSREKKESFPLTVTSAQKNPTAFYLCASSIPGVGKPQHFGDGTRLSIL.

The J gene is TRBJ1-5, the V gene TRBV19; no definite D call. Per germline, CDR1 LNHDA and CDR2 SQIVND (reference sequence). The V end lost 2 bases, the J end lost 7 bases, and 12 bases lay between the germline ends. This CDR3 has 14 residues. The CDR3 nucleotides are TGTGCCAGTAGTATAAGGCCGGGAGAGCAGCCCCAGCATTTT. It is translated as CASSIRPGEQPQHF.

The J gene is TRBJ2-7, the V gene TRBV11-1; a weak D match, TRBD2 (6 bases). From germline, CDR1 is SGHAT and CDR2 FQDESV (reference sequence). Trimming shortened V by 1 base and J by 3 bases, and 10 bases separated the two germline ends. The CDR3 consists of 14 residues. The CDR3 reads CASSLDGGYYEQYF. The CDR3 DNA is TGTGCCAGCAGCTTAGATGGGGGGTACTACGAGCAGTACTTC. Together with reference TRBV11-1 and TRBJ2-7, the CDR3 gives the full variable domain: EAEVAQSPRYKITEKSQAVAFWCDPISGHATLYWYRQILGQGPELLVQFQDESVVDDSQLPKDRFSAERLKGVDSTLKIQPAELGDSAMYLCASSLDGGYYEQYFGPGTRLTVT.

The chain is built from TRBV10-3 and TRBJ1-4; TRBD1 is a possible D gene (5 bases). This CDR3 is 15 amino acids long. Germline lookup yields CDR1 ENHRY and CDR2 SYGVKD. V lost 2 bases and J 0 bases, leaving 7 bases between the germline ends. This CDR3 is CAISEQGSTNEKLFF. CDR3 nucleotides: TGTGCCATCAGTGAGCAGGGATCAACTAATGAAAAACTGTTTTTT.

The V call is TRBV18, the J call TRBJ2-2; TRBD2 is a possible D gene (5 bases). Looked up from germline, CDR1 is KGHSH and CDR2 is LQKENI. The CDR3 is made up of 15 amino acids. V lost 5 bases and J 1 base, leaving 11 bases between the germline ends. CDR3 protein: CASSVRTGNTGELFF. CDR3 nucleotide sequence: TGTGCCAGCTCAGTCAGGACTGGGAACACCGGGGAGCTGTTTTTT.

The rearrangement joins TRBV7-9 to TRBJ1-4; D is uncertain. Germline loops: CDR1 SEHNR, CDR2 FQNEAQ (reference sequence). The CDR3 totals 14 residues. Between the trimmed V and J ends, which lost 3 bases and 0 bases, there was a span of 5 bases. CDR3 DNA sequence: TGTGCCAGCAGCTTCCCTTCAACTAATGAAAAACTGTTTTTT. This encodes CASSFPSTNEKLFF.

The DNA of the CDR3 is TGTGCCAGCAGCTTAGGACAGGACACCGGGGAGCTGTTTTTT. Translating gives CASSLGQDTGELFF. The chain recombines TRBV7-3 with TRBJ2-2; 7 positions match TRBD1. The germline gives CDR1 SGHTA, CDR2 FQGTGA. V dropped 2 bases and J dropped 3; count of bases not matched to a gene: 0. This CDR3 comprises 14 residues.

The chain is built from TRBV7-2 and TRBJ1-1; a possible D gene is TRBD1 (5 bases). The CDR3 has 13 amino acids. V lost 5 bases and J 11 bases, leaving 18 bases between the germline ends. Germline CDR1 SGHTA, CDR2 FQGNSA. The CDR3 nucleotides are TGTGCCAGCAGCCCCCCGGGACTGTTTGCGGCTTTCTTT. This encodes CASSPPGLFAAFF.

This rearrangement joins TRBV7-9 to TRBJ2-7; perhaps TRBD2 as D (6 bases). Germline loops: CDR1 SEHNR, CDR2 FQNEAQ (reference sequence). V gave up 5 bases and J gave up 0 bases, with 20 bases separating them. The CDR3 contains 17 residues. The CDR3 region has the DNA TGTGCCAGCAGCACCCAAACCGGGACCGGGAGCTCCTACGAGCAGTACTTC. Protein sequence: CASSTQTGTGSSYEQYF.

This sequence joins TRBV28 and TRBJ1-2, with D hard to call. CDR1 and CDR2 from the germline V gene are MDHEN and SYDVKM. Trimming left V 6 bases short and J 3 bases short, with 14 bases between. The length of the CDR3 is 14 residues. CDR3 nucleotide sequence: TGTGCCAGCAGCCCTGCGGGAGAACACTATGGCTACACCTTC. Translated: CASSPAGEHYGYTF.

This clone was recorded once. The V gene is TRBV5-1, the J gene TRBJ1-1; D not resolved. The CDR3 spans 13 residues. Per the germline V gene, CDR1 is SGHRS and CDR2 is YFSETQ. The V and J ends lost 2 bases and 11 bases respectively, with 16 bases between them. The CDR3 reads CASSLDGSGKAFF. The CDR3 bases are TGCGCCAGCAGCTTAGACGGGAGCGGGAAGGCTTTCTTT.